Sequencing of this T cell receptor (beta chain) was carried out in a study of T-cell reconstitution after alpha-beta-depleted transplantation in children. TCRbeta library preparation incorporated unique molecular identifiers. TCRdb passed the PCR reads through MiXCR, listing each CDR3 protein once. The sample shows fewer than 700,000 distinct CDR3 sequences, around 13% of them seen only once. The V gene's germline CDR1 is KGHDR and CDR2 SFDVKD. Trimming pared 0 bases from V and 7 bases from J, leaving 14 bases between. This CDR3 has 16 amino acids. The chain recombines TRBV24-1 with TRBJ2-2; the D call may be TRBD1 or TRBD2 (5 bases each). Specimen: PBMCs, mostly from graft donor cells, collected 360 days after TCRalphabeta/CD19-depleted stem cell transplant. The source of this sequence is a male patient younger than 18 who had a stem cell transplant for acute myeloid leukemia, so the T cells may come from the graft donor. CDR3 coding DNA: TGTGCCACCAGTGATTTGCATCTAGAGGGGCTCGGGGAGCTGTTTTTT. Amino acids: CATSDLHLEGLGELFF.